This entry lists 14 T cell receptor beta chains sequenced from one sample in a study of blood T cell repertoires in COVID-19. The table came from immunoSEQ multiplex PCR; TCRdb's copy has only in-frame clones and leaves some out. The table includes approximately 170,000 clones, around 82% detected once. The sequenced sample was peripheral blood. The receptor source for this set is a man aged 60 to 69 with active or convalescent COVID-19.

CDR3: CASSPSYTGNYEQYF. CDR3 bases: TGTGCCAGCTCACCGTCATATACAGGAAACTACGAGCAGTACTTC. The rearrangement joins TRBV18 to TRBJ2-7; weak D call: TRBD1 (5 bases). CDR1 and CDR2 (germline): KGHSH, LQKENI. The CDR3 consists of 15 residues. The ends were cut back, 3 bases at V and 3 bases at J, with 15 bases in the middle.

To note about this clone: The same CDR3 also results from other DNA sequences found in this sample. J is TRBJ2-5 and V is TRBV5-1; 15 bases fit TRBD2. Germline values: CDR1 SGHRS, CDR2 YFSETQ. The ends lost 4 bases at V and 5 bases at J; junction bases unmatched: 9. The CDR3 extends over 17 amino acids. The CDR3 loop is CASSPGLAGGPEETQYF. In DNA, the CDR3 is TGCGCCAGCAGCCCCGGACTAGCGGGAGGGCCAGAGGAGACCCAGTACTTC.

The chain carries TRBV12-3 or TRBV12-4 and TRBJ1-5; D gene uncertain. Trimming took 6 bases from V and 6 from J, leaving 9 bases between them. The CDR3 consists of 12 residues. The CDR3 bases are TGTGCCAGCAGGTCGACTGTTCAGCCCCAGCATTTT. This codes for CASRSTVQPQHF.

The gene calls are TRBV15 and TRBJ1-1; D ambiguous. The germline V and J ends were trimmed by 0 bases and 5 bases, with 13 bases remaining between them. Germline lookup yields CDR1 LNHNV and CDR2 YYDKDF (reference sequence). There are 15 residues in the CDR3. The CDR3 bases are TGTGCCACCAGCAGAGATGTCCTGGCGGGGACTGAAGCTTTCTTT. This encodes CATSRDVLAGTEAFF.

The chain couples TRBV19 to TRBJ2-7; 8 nucleotides align to TRBD1. Germline V gene data show CDR1 as LNHDA and CDR2 as SQIVND (reference sequence). The CDR3 sequence is 13 residues long. Unmatched junction bases numbered 1, after V lost 3 bases and J lost 3 bases. For the CDR3, the DNA is TGTGCCAGTAGTATCGGGACAGGCTACGAGCAGTACTTC. This gives the protein CASSIGTGYEQYF.

This chain uses TRBV6-5 with TRBJ2-7, with 10 bases that match TRBD2. This CDR3 has 14 residues. With 6 bases clipped from V and 0 bases from J, the junction kept 2 bases outside the gene matches. CDR1 MNHEY and CDR2 SVGAGI come from the germline V gene. The CDR3 loop reads CASRASGSSYEQYF. The DNA for the CDR3 is TGTGCCAGCAGAGCTAGCGGGAGCTCCTACGAGCAGTACTTC.

This sequence joins TRBV11-2 and TRBJ1-5; TRBD1 is a possible D gene (5 bases). Germline CDR1 is SGHAT and CDR2 is FQNNGV. This CDR3 is 17 amino acids long. Trimming took off 3 bases at V and 4 bases at J, with 19 bases between the two ends. CDR3 loop: CASSLGPNLSGNQPQHF. The CDR3 nucleotides are TGTGCCAGCAGCTTGGGGCCTAATCTTAGCGGTAATCAGCCCCAGCATTTT.

About this clone: Other DNA sequences from this sample encode an identical CDR3 as well. The genes are TRBV5-1 and TRBJ1-1; tentatively, D is TRBD1 (5 bases). The V end lost 5 bases, the J end lost 2 bases, and 10 bases lay between the germline ends. CDR1 SGHRS and CDR2 YFSETQ come from the germline V gene. The CDR3 is 13 amino acids. This chain's CDR3 is CASSLGVNTEAFF. CDR3 DNA sequence: TGCGCCAGCAGTCTAGGGGTAAACACTGAAGCTTTCTTT.

This clone was seen just once. The rearrangement uses TRBV6-1 and TRBJ1-1; D is uncertain. The CDR3 is made up of 15 amino acids. CDR1 and CDR2 (germline): MNHNS, SASEGT. Trimming took off 1 base at V and 4 bases at J, with 13 bases between the two ends. The CDR3 sequence: CASSEGRARSTEAFF. In nucleotides, the CDR3 is TGTGCCAGCAGTGAAGGGAGGGCGCGGAGCACTGAAGCTTTCTTT.

J is TRBJ2-5 and V is TRBV7-2; 11 bases fit TRBD2. The germline V gene has CDR1 SGHTA and CDR2 FQGNSA. This CDR3 has 16 amino acids. V was pared by 5 bases and J by 2 bases, with 7 bases of the junction left unmatched. The chain's CDR3 is CASSPRLAGRQETQYF. The CDR3 bases are TGTGCCAGCAGCCCAAGACTAGCGGGGAGACAAGAGACCCAGTACTTC.

The V and J genes are TRBV5-1 and TRBJ2-7, with TRBD2 matching 7 bases. The CDR3 loop spans 14 amino acids. Trimming at V came to 5 bases and at J to 2 bases, leaving 7 bases not matched to a gene. Germline loops: CDR1 SGHRS, CDR2 YFSETQ. The CDR3 nucleotides read TGCGCCAGCAGTTCGTCTAGCGGTCCCTACGAGCAGTACTTC. The encoded protein is CASSSSSGPYEQYF. Drawing the rest from reference TRBV5-1 and TRBJ2-7, the complete variable domain is KAGVTQTPRYLIKTRGQQVTLSCSPISGHRSVSWYQQTPGQGLQFLFEYFSETQRNKGNFPGRFSGRQFSNSRSEMNVSTLELGDSALYLCASSSSSGPYEQYFGPGTRLTVT.

The chain recombines TRBV18 with TRBJ2-3; the match to TRBD1 covers 7 bases. Trimming took 3 bases from V and 4 from J; bases not matched to a gene: 4. CDR1 and CDR2 (germline): KGHSH, LQKENI. The CDR3 covers 14 residues. The CDR3 bases are TGTGCCAGCTCACCCACAGGGGACGCAGATACGCAGTATTTT. Its protein is CASSPTGDADTQYF.

The V call is TRBV6-5, the J call TRBJ2-3, with 10 bases that match TRBD2. CDR3 length: 15 amino acids. Germline V lookup: CDR1 MNHEY, CDR2 SVGAGI. V lost 4 bases and J lost 4; bases outside the gene matches: 5. Written as DNA, the CDR3 is TGTGCCAGCAGTTTTGGAGCGGGAGGGCCAGATACGCAGTATTTT. Translation gives CASSFGAGGPDTQYF.

The V and J genes are TRBV28 and TRBJ2-3; 9 positions agree with TRBD2. Germline CDR1 and CDR2: MDHEN and SYDVKM. The CDR3 totals 14 residues. V lost 7 bases and J lost 7; bases outside the gene matches: 9. The CDR3 protein is CASTVSGSSNTQYF. The CDR3 DNA follows: TGTGCCAGCACTGTTAGCGGGAGTTCGAATACGCAGTATTTT.